This TCR beta chain was sequenced for a study of shared clonotypes between healthy human individuals. The CDR3 covers 12 residues. Trimming left V 5 bases short and J 8 bases short, with 13 bases between. Germline CDR1 is SQVTM and CDR2 is ANQGSEA. Measured with immunoSEQ multiplex PCR; TCRdb has only the in-frame clones, and not every one. The sample lists around 1.9 million clones, about 93% occurring once. CD45RO-negative CD8 cells positively selected for CCR7 made up the naive population, which excluded terminally differentiated effector memory CD45RA+ cells. The sequence was collected from a man between 18 and 35 years old in good health. Some clones in this sample may be carry-over from other donors' samples. The chain carries TRBV29-1 and TRBJ2-1; tentative D call: TRBD2 (7 bases). Sequenced input: naive CD8+ T cells from PBMCs. CDR3 bases: TGCAGCGTTCCAAGGGGGGGTTATGAGCAGTTCTTC. Residues: CSVPRGGYEQFF.